The clone carrying this T cell receptor (beta chain) was seen only once. This entry is derived from a study of PD-1 blockade in mismatch repair-deficient tumors. Overall study context: Patients had about eleven mismatch repair-deficient cancer types and were previously treated and progressing.

Germline V gene data show CDR1 as SQVTM and CDR2 as ANQGSEA. V was pared by 2 bases and J by 6 bases, with 4 bases of the junction left unmatched. The CDR3 is 14 amino acids. Data came from immunoSEQ multiplex PCR; TCRdb stores just in-frame clones and leaves some out. The sample carries fewer than 20,000 clones, around 81% recorded once. Source: PBMCs, taken 4 weeks after starting pembrolizumab. The chain recombines TRBV29-1 with TRBJ2-1, with TRBD2 matching 10 bases. The sequence came from an adult with mismatch repair-deficient cancer. Here the CDR3 reads CSVEPRTSGNEQFF. CDR3 nucleotides: TGCAGCGTTGAACCCAGGACTAGCGGCAATGAGCAGTTCTTC.